This TCR beta chain appears in the sequencing data of a study of cytomegalovirus exposure and HLA in healthy donors. Both 60 Vbeta primers and 13 Jbeta primers went into the PCR. This table comes from immunoSEQ multiplex PCR, and its TCRdb copy is limited to in-frame clones, with some not included. The data contain around 250,000 clones, over 70% of them seen just once; the ten biggest clones take up around 8%. Concerning this clone itself: Its target is not known.

Study outcomes and limitations: An analysis that came later showed most CMV-associated TCR beta chains appearing HLA-restricted. The CMV antigen specificity of three CMV-associated chains was confirmed through in vitro analysis.

V trimming: 6 bases; J trimming: 5 bases; junction bases outside the gene matches: 15. The CDR3 contains 16 residues. In germline, CDR1 is MDHEN, CDR2 SYDVKM. The chain combines TRBV28 with TRBJ2-5, with 7 bases fitting TRBD2. The sequenced sample consisted of PBMCs. The receptor was isolated from a woman aged 60-75 years in good health and CMV-seropositive. The CDR3 here is CASSSAGLAVGETQYF. Written as DNA, the CDR3 is TGTGCCAGCAGCTCAGCCGGGCTAGCGGTGGGGGAGACCCAGTACTTC.